This T cell receptor (beta chain) was observed in a study of T-cell memory formation after mild COVID-19. Study findings and constraints: Some SARS-CoV-2-responding clones were already detected in memory before infection. Day 15 to 85 contracting clones showed balanced CD4/CD8; later expanders leaned CD4+.

About this clonotype: Its antigen is unidentified.

Germline-derived CDR1 and CDR2 are SEHNR and FQNEAQ (reference sequence). With V trimmed by 0 bases and J by 3 bases, 3 bases remained unmatched. This CDR3 spans 15 amino acids. cDNA libraries for TCR alpha and TCR beta, carrying sample barcodes and UMIs, came from 5'RACE with constant-segment primers. TCRdb independently ran MiXCR on the 5' RACE reads; one entry per CDR3 protein. The table records about 430,000 distinct CDR3 sequences, 20% to 25% of them present only once. The clonotype comes from an adult woman who had mild COVID-19 (a few samples of this study predate the infection). Cell type and time point are not known. The chain uses TRBV7-9 and TRBJ1-1, with TRBD1 matching over 8 bases. Sequencing used PBMCs or a T cell subset sorted from them (not recorded which). The CDR3 is CASSLAQGAHTEAFF. CDR3 nucleotides: TGTGCCAGCAGCTTAGCCCAGGGGGCTCACACTGAAGCTTTCTTT. Full variable domain (rest looked up from reference TRBV7-9 and TRBJ1-1): DTGVSQNPRHKITKRGQNVTFRCDPISEHNRLYWYRQTLGQGPEFLTYFQNEAQLEKSRLLSDRFSAERPKGSFSTLEIQRTEQGDSAMYLCASSLAQGAHTEAFFGQGTRLTVV.